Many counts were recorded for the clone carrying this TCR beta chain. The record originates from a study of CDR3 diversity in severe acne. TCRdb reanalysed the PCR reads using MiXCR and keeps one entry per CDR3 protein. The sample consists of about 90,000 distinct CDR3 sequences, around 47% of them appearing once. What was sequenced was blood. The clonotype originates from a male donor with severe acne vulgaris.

The CDR3 DNA sequence: TGTGCCAGCAGTTTATCCCCCGCACACGAGCAGTACTTC. Residues: CASSLSPAHEQYF. The chain recombines TRBV27 with TRBJ2-7; D unresolved. The V gene lost 0 bases and the J gene lost 5 bases, with 8 bases spanning the gap. Per germline, CDR1 MNHEY and CDR2 SMNVEV (reference sequence). There are 13 residues in the CDR3.